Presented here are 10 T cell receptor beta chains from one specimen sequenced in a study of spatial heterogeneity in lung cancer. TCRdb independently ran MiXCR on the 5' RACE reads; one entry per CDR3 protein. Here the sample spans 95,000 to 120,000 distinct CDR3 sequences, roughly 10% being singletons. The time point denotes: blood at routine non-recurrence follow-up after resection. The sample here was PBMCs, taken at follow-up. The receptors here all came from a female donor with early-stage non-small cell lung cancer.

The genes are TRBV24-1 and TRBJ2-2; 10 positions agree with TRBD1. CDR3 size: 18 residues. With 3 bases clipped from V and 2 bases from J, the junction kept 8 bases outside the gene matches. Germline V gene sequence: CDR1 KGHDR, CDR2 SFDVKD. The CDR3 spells CATSDQKWDRGNTGELFF. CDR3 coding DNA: TGTGCCACCAGTGATCAAAAATGGGACAGGGGAAACACCGGGGAGCTGTTTTTT.

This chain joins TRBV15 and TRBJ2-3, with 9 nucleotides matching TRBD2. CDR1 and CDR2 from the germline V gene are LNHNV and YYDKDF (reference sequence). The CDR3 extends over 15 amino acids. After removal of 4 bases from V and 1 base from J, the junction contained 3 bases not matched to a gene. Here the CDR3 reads CATSMRLAGTDTQYF. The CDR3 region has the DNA TGTGCCACCAGCATGAGACTAGCGGGCACAGATACGCAGTATTTT.

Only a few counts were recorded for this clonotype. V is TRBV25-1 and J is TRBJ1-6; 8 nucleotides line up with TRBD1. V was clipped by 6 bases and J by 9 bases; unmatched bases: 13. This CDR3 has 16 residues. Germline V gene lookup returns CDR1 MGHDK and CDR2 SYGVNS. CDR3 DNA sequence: TGTGCCAGCAGAGCAGACAGGGGCTCCATGGGTTCACCCCTCCACTTT. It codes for CASRADRGSMGSPLHF.

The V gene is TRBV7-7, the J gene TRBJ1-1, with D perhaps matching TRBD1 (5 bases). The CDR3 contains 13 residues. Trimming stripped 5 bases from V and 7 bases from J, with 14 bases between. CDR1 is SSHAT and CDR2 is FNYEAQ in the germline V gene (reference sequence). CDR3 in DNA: TGTGCCAGCAGCCTAATGCGGGGGGGTGAAGCTTTCTTT. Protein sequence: CASSLMRGGEAFF.

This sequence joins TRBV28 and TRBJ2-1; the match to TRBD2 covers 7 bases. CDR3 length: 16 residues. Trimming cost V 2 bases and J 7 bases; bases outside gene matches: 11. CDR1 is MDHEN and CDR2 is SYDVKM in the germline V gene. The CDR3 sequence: CASSLNVAGVLNEQFF. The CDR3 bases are TGTGCCAGCAGTTTAAATGTGGCGGGAGTGTTAAATGAGCAGTTCTTC.

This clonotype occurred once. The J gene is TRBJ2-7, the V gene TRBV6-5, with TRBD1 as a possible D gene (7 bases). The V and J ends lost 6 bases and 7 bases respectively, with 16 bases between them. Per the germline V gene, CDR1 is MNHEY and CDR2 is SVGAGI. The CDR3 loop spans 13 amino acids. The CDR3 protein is CASRLTGAGEQYF. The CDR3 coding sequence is TGTGCCAGCAGATTAACAGGGGCGGGGGAGCAGTACTTC.

The CDR3 is CSARDPRVPGELFF. The CDR3 DNA reads TGCAGTGCTAGAGACCCCCGGGTCCCCGGGGAGCTGTTTTTT. The rearrangement links TRBV20-1 to TRBJ2-2; unclear D gene. The CDR3 is 14 residues long. Germline CDR1 is DFQATT and CDR2 is SNEGSKA (reference sequence). Trimming left V 0 bases short and J 6 bases short, with 11 bases between.

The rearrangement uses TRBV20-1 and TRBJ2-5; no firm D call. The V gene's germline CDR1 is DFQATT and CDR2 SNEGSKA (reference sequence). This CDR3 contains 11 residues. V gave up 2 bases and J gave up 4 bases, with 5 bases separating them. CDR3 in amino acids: CSARPTETQYF. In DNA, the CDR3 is TGCAGTGCTAGACCTACAGAGACCCAGTACTTC.

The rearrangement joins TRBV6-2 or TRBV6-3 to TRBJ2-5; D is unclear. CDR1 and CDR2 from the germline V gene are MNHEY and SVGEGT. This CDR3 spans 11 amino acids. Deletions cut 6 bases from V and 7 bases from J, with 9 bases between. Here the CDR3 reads CASSHVGTQYF. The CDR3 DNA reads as TGTGCCAGCAGCCATGTGGGGACCCAGTACTTC.

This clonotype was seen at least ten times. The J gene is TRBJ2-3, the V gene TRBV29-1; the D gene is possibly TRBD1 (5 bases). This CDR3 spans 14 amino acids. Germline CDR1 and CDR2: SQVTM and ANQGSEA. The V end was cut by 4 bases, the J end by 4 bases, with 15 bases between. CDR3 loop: CSVVRTSVADTQYF. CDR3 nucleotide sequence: TGCAGCGTTGTTCGGACATCGGTGGCAGATACGCAGTATTTT.